This record concerns one T cell receptor beta chain sequence. These data originate in a study of shared clonotypes between healthy human individuals. Profiled with immunoSEQ multiplex PCR; TCRdb holds only in-frame clones, not every one. Seen here are around 1,000,000 clones, roughly 80% observed once, and the top ten hold about 0.89%. Germline lookup yields CDR1 LGHNA and CDR2 YNFKEQ. The CDR3 has 14 residues. With 4 bases removed from V and 0 bases from J, the gap between germline ends came to 10 bases. This clonotype was obtained from a man aged 18 to 35 in good health. Some clones in this sample may be carry-over from other donors' samples. Sequenced sample: memory CD4+ T cells from PBMCs. The sample's subset: CD45RA-negative fraction. This chain uses TRBV4-2 with TRBJ2-7, with D possibly matching TRBD2 (6 bases). The CDR3 nucleotides read TGTGCCAGCAGCCCACAGACTAGCTCCTACGAGCAGTACTTC. As protein: CASSPQTSSYEQYF.